The T cell receptor (beta chain) under discussion was sequenced for a study of identical twins. A universal primer site came from template switching; cDNA carried unique molecular identifiers. MiXCR was run by TCRdb on the 5' RACE reads, yielding one entry per CDR3 protein. The table includes 350,000 or so distinct CDR3 sequences, 9% to 15% detected once. CDR3 length equals 13 residues. Germline CDR1 is DFQATT and CDR2 is SNEGSKA (reference sequence). V was shortened by 4 bases and J by 7 bases, with 16 bases between the two germline ends. These data were likewise used in another study, on yellow fever vaccine responses in identical twins.

This TCR came from a woman aged 18-29 years in good health. The chain is built from TRBV20-1 and TRBJ1-1, with D hard to call. Specimen: CD8+ T cells sorted from blood. DNA for the CDR3: TGCAGTGCTACCAAGAGGGAGTCAGGTGAAGCTTTCTTT. This gives the protein CSATKRESGEAFF.